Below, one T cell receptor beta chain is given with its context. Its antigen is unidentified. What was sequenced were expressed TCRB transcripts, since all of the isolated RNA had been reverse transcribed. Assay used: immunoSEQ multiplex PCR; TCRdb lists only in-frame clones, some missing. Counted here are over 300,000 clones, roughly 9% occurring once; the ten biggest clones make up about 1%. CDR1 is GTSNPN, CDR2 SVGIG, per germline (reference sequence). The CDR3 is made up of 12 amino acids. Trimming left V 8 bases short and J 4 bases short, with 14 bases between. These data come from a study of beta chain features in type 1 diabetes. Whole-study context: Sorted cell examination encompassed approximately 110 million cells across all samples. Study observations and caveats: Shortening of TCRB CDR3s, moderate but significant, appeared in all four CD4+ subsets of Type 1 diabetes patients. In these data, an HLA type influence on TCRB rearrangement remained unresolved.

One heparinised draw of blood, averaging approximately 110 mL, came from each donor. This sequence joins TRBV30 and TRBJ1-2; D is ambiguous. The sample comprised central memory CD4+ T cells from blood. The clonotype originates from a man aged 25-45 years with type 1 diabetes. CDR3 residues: CAAPEEFYGYTF. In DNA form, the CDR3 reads TGTGCCGCTCCGGAGGAGTTCTATGGCTACACCTTC.